This TCR beta chain was identified during a study of shared clonotypes between healthy human individuals. Turning to the study itself: Those who served as donors were two women and a few men between the ages of 18 and 49.

The germline gives CDR1 ENHRY, CDR2 SYGVKD. The CDR3 is made up of 14 amino acids. With 10 bases removed from V and 0 bases from J, the gap between germline ends came to 13 bases. Deep-level assay runs were performed. TCRdb's copy holds only in-frame clones and misses some; the assay was immunoSEQ multiplex PCR. Among millions of clones, roughly 91% were seen once, and the ten largest hold 1.5% to 2%. Naive CD8 isolation took CD45RO-negative cells positively selected for CCR7 and excluded terminally differentiated effector memory CD45RA+ cells. Sequenced sample: naive CD8+ T cells from PBMCs. The origin of this receptor is a young man in good health. Some clones in this sample may be carry-over from other donors' samples. The chain is built from TRBV10-3 and TRBJ1-5; D is unclear. The CDR3 is CATREVNSNQPQHF. CDR3 DNA sequence: TGTGCCACCAGAGAGGTTAATAGCAATCAGCCCCAGCATTTT.